The source of this T cell receptor (beta chain) is a study of identical twins. This clonotype was seen a few times. What it binds is unknown. The CDR3 extends over 11 amino acids. Trimming removed 8 bases at V and 10 bases at J, with 13 bases between. In germline, CDR1 is SNHLY, CDR2 FYNNEI. Broader study findings: Within monozygotic twins, out-of-frame TCR alpha sharing was underestimated by the models. Sequences that were beta out-of-frame showed weaker excess twin sharing.

TCRdb processed the 5' RACE reads anew with MiXCR; each CDR3 protein has one entry. The sample lists about 920,000 distinct CDR3 sequences; 9% to 15% were seen once. These records were also assigned to another study, of yellow fever vaccine responses in identical twins.

The sequence derives from a woman younger than 35 in good health. Sequenced input: PBMCs. V usage is TRBV2 and J usage is TRBJ2-3; tentative D call: TRBD2 (6 bases). Here the CDR3 reads CASWGRHSQYF. The DNA for the CDR3 is TGTGCCAGCTGGGGGAGGCATTCGCAGTATTTT.